Below, 26 T cell receptor beta chains from the same sample are listed, as sequenced in a study of blood T cell repertoires in COVID-19. Generated by immunoSEQ multiplex PCR, the TCRdb table keeps only in-frame clones and is missing some. The table records roughly 140,000 clones, about four fifths of them present only once. Source material: peripheral blood. These receptors originate from a man aged 65 to 79 who had recovered from COVID-19.

The chain carries TRBV6-1 and TRBJ2-1; D unresolved. Germline loops: CDR1 MNHNS, CDR2 SASEGT. The CDR3 loop spans 14 amino acids. V lost 3 bases, J lost 4 bases, and 10 bases lay in between. The CDR3 protein is CASSDLYGYNEQFF. DNA for the CDR3: TGTGCCAGCAGTGATCTATACGGGTACAATGAGCAGTTCTTC.

The chain links TRBV4-1 to TRBJ2-5; possibly TRBD1 for D (6 bases). With 1 base removed from V and 5 bases from J, the gap between germline ends came to 14 bases. CDR1 MGHRA and CDR2 YSYEKL come from the germline V gene. The CDR3 has 15 residues. CDR3 region: CASSQAERQGETQYF. Here the CDR3 DNA reads TGCGCCAGCAGCCAAGCTGAGCGGCAGGGGGAGACCCAGTACTTC.

J is TRBJ2-7 and V is TRBV13; 13 nucleotides align to TRBD2. Germline CDR1 and CDR2: PRHDT and FYEKMQ (reference sequence). This CDR3 is built from 18 residues. The J segment lost 0 bases and the V segment lost 6 bases, leaving 11 bases of the junction unmatched. CDR3 DNA: TGTGCCAGCAGTCATCCGGGACTAGCGGGACCCCTCTCCTACGAGCAGTACTTC. It codes for CASSHPGLAGPLSYEQYF. Full variable domain (rest looked up from reference TRBV13 and TRBJ2-7): AAGVIQSPRHLIKEKRETATLKCYPIPRHDTVYWYQQGPGQDPQFLISFYEKMQSDKGSIPDRFSAQQFSDYHSELNMSSLELGDSALYFCASSHPGLAGPLSYEQYFGPGTRLTVT.

This rearrangement joins TRBV28 to TRBJ2-1; 8 bases are shared with TRBD1. V was clipped by 6 bases and J by 3 bases; unmatched bases: 7. CDR1 MDHEN and CDR2 SYDVKM come from the germline V gene. The length of the CDR3 is 15 residues. The CDR3 reads CASRNRDRSYNEQFF. The CDR3 DNA is TGTGCCAGCAGAAACCGGGACAGGAGCTACAATGAGCAGTTCTTC. Using reference TRBV28 and TRBJ2-1 for the parts outside the CDR3, the full variable domain is DVKVTQSSRYLVKRTGEKVFLECVQDMDHENMFWYRQDPGLGLRLIYFSYDVKMKEKGDIPEGYSVSREKKERFSLILESASTNQTSMYLCASRNRDRSYNEQFFGPGTRLTVL.

The chain combines TRBV20-1 with TRBJ1-2; 10 nucleotides line up with TRBD1. CDR3 length: 11 amino acids. In germline, CDR1 is DFQATT, CDR2 SNEGSKA (reference sequence). In nucleotides, the CDR3 is TGCAGAGCGGGGACAGGGGATGGCTACACCTTC. Residues: CRAGTGDGYTF.

The chain uses TRBV6-2 or TRBV6-3 and TRBJ2-7, with D tentatively TRBD2 (6 bases). Germline assignment: CDR1 MNHEY and CDR2 SVGEGT. Trimming pared 4 bases from V and 0 bases from J, leaving 13 bases between. The length of the CDR3 is 15 residues. CDR3 nucleotides: TGTGCCAGCAGTTGGGGACTCAGCGGCTCCTACGAGCAGTACTTC. The encoded protein is CASSWGLSGSYEQYF.

This chain links TRBV7-9 with TRBJ1-2; D uncertain. This CDR3 region has 14 residues. Germline V gene lookup returns CDR1 SEHNR and CDR2 FQNEAQ (reference sequence). V lost 1 base, J lost 5 bases, and 11 bases lay in between. The CDR3 reads CASSLVTGRYGYTF. The CDR3 DNA is TGTGCCAGCAGCTTAGTAACGGGAAGGTATGGCTACACCTTC. Full variable domain (outside the CDR3, taken from reference TRBV7-9 and TRBJ1-2): DTGVSQNPRHKITKRGQNVTFRCDPISEHNRLYWYRQTLGQGPEFLTYFQNEAQLEKSRLLSDRFSAERPKGSFSTLEIQRTEQGDSAMYLCASSLVTGRYGYTFGSGTRLTVV.

This chain uses TRBV29-1 with TRBJ2-1, with D hard to call. The CDR3 runs to 16 residues. In germline, CDR1 is SQVTM, CDR2 ANQGSEA. The V end was cut by 3 bases, the J end by 9 bases, with 24 bases between. As DNA, the CDR3 is TGCAGCGTTGATGGGCTTCGCCGTGGATCCCGAAGTGAGCAGTTCTTC. Translation: CSVDGLRRGSRSEQFF.

The genes are TRBV6-5 and TRBJ2-2; 7 nucleotides line up with TRBD1. CDR3 length: 14 amino acids. The J segment lost 6 bases and the V segment lost 6 bases, leaving 7 bases of the junction unmatched. From germline, CDR1 is MNHEY and CDR2 SVGAGI. CDR3 coding DNA: TGTGCCAGCAGCCGAGGACAGGAACCCGGGGAGCTGTTTTTT. This codes for CASSRGQEPGELFF.

The CDR3 protein is CASSFDSTTQETQYF. In DNA, the CDR3 is TGTGCCAGCAGCTTCGACAGCACAACTCAAGAGACCCAGTACTTC. The rearrangement uses TRBV7-2 and TRBJ2-5, with D perhaps TRBD1 (5 bases). The V end was cut by 3 bases, the J end by 2 bases, with 13 bases between. CDR1 is SGHTA and CDR2 is FQGNSA in the germline V gene. The CDR3 is made up of 15 amino acids.

This rearrangement joins TRBV12-5 to TRBJ2-1; 14 nucleotides agree with TRBD2. The CDR3 spans 14 residues. The germline gives CDR1 LGHNT, CDR2 FRNRAP. J lost 9 bases, V lost 9 bases, and 7 bases had no gene match. CDR3 coding DNA: TGTGCTAGCGAGACTAGCGGGAGGGCCGGTGAGCAGTTCTTC. It specifies CASETSGRAGEQFF.

The chain recombines TRBV2 with TRBJ2-7, with D possibly matching TRBD2 (6 bases). V shed 4 bases and J shed 1 base, with 14 bases lying between them. CDR1 and CDR2 (germline): SNHLY, FYNNEI. The CDR3 runs to 15 residues. CDR3 in amino acids: CASSGGGFGSYEQYF. The DNA of the CDR3 is TGTGCCAGCAGTGGAGGAGGGTTTGGATCCTACGAGCAGTACTTC.

The chain couples TRBV11-2 to TRBJ2-7; 11 bases align to TRBD1. The trim removed 4 bases at V and 2 bases at J, leaving 4 bases unmatched. Germline lookup yields CDR1 SGHAT and CDR2 FQNNGV. This CDR3 spans 15 amino acids. CDR3 nucleotides: TGTGCCAGCAGCTGGCAGGGACAGGGGGCCTACGAGCAGTACTTC. Encoded protein: CASSWQGQGAYEQYF.

The V and J genes are TRBV28 and TRBJ1-5; D uncertain. This CDR3 has 15 residues. Germline CDR1 reads MDHEN; CDR2 reads SYDVKM. Trimming took off 4 bases at V and 2 bases at J, with 12 bases between the two ends. CDR3 sequence: CASSSPRAGNQPQHF. CDR3 nucleotides: TGTGCCAGCAGTTCCCCGCGGGCCGGCAATCAGCCCCAGCATTTT.

The rearrangement joins TRBV11-2 to TRBJ1-3; D gene uncertain. Germline V gives CDR1 SGHAT, CDR2 FQNNGV. The CDR3 runs to 17 residues. The V gene lost 5 bases and the J gene lost 0 bases, with 17 bases spanning the gap. DNA for the CDR3: TGTGCCAGCAGCCGCCTCGCACGGGAGCCCTCTGGAAACACCATATATTTT. Translated: CASSRLAREPSGNTIYF.

The chain is built from TRBV7-8 and TRBJ2-7; 10 nucleotides agree with TRBD1. Germline V gene sequence: CDR1 SGHVS, CDR2 FQNEAQ. J gave up 0 bases and V 5 bases, and 7 bases lay outside the gene matches. CDR3 size: 16 residues. CDR3 DNA sequence: TGTGCCAGCAGCCCGGGACAGGGGAGCGGCTCCTACGAGCAGTACTTC. Amino acids: CASSPGQGSGSYEQYF.

The chain links TRBV30 to TRBJ2-5, with D uncertain. The CDR3 is 13 amino acids. The ends were cut back, 4 bases at V and 3 bases at J, with 12 bases in the middle. Germline-derived CDR1 and CDR2 are GTSNPN and SVGIG (reference sequence). CDR3 in amino acids: CAWMAESEETQYF. The DNA for the CDR3 is TGTGCCTGGATGGCGGAGAGTGAAGAGACCCAGTACTTC.

This chain links TRBV21-1 with TRBJ2-5; the table's D call TRBD1 went unverified against the DNA. TRBV21-1 is termed a pseudogene. This CDR3 comprises 18 residues. In nucleotides, the CDR3 is TGTGCCAGCAGCAAAAGCGGCAAGGACAGGGAGGTTGGGGAGACCCAGTACTTC. Translation: CASSKSGKDREVGETQYF.

J is TRBJ2-1 and V is TRBV4-1; D may be TRBD2 (6 bases). V dropped 3 bases and J dropped 4 bases, with 16 bases sitting between them. Germline CDR1 and CDR2: MGHRA and YSYEKL. The CDR3 length is 16 residues. The CDR3 nucleotides read TGCGCCAGCAGCCAGGACTATAGTGGGTCATACAATGAGCAGTTCTTC. Amino acids: CASSQDYSGSYNEQFF.

V usage is TRBV5-1 and J usage is TRBJ1-2; perhaps TRBD1 as D (5 bases). The CDR3 contains 15 residues. In germline, CDR1 is SGHRS, CDR2 YFSETQ. The V gene lost 0 bases and the J gene lost 6 bases, with 15 bases spanning the gap. The DNA of the CDR3 is TGCGCCAGCAGCTTGGGGAGGGGATCCCTAGATGGCTACACCTTC. Translation gives CASSLGRGSLDGYTF.

The V and J genes are TRBV29-1 and TRBJ2-1, with D tentatively TRBD2 (6 bases). This CDR3 has 11 residues. Germline lookup yields CDR1 SQVTM and CDR2 ANQGSEA. The V end lost 4 bases, the J end lost 10 bases, and 11 bases lay between the germline ends. The CDR3 protein is CSVGSSVEQFF. The CDR3 bases are TGCAGCGTTGGGTCTAGCGTAGAGCAGTTCTTC.

V gene TRBV3-1 (or the pseudogene TRBV3-2) combines with J gene TRBJ2-7; 13 nucleotides line up with TRBD2. CDR1 and CDR2 (germline): LGHDT, YNNKEL (reference sequence). V lost 2 bases, J lost 5 bases, and 6 bases stayed unmatched. The CDR3 sequence is 16 residues long. CDR3 in DNA: TGTGCCAGCAGCCAAACTCGACTAGCGGGAGGCAACGAGCAGTACTTC. Protein product: CASSQTRLAGGNEQYF.

The chain couples TRBV30 to TRBJ1-5; 8 bases line up with TRBD1. This CDR3 spans 13 amino acids. V lost 3 bases to trimming and J lost 4 bases; unmatched junction nucleotides: 2. The germline V gene has CDR1 GTSNPN and CDR2 SVGIG (reference sequence). The CDR3 nucleotides read TGTGCCTGGAGAGGACAGGGTAATCAGCCCCAGCATTTT. Amino acids: CAWRGQGNQPQHF.

The CDR3 is CASSKEIRGRKGEAFF. The CDR3 region has the DNA TGTGCCAGCAGCAAAGAGATAAGGGGGCGAAAAGGTGAAGCTTTCTTT. This chain links TRBV21-1 with TRBJ1-1; the table names TRBD1, a call not compared with the DNA. TRBV21-1 is given as a pseudogene. This CDR3 is 16 amino acids long.

The V call is TRBV6-2 or TRBV6-3, the J call TRBJ2-1, with 7 positions matching TRBD2. From germline, CDR1 is MNHEY and CDR2 SVGEGT. This CDR3 contains 18 residues. The V gene end was trimmed by 0 bases and the J gene end by 0 bases; junction bases not matched to a gene: 8. CDR3 DNA sequence: TGTGCCAGCAGTTACTCGATACAAGCGGGGTTCTCCTACAATGAGCAGTTCTTC. Translation: CASSYSIQAGFSYNEQFF.

The chain joins TRBV5-4 to TRBJ2-5; unclear D gene. Deletions cut 2 bases from V and 1 base from J, with 6 bases between. The germline V gene encodes CDR1 SGHNT and CDR2 YYREEE (reference sequence). The CDR3 covers 13 residues. This CDR3 reads CASSFYFQETQYF. CDR3 nucleotides: TGTGCCAGCAGCTTTTACTTCCAAGAGACCCAGTACTTC.